A single sample is the source of the 13 T cell receptor beta chains below, sequenced in a study of cytomegalovirus exposure and HLA in healthy donors. Amplification used 60 Vbeta primers and 13 Jbeta primers. Sequenced by immunoSEQ multiplex PCR; TCRdb stores in-frame clones only, minus some. The top ten hold roughly 8.2% of the sample, which has under 200,000 clones, roughly 73% seen once. Sequences were obtained from PBMCs. The receptor set was obtained from a woman in her thirties or forties in good health and CMV-seropositive.

The chain carries TRBV7-9 and TRBJ1-2; 10 positions agree with TRBD1. Trimming cost V 2 bases and J 6 bases; bases outside gene matches: 9. CDR1 and CDR2 from the germline V gene are SEHNR and FQNEAQ (reference sequence). CDR3 length: 16 amino acids. The CDR3 is CASSLSFWGQGNGYTF. The CDR3 nucleotides read TGTGCCAGCAGCTTAAGCTTCTGGGGACAGGGGAATGGCTACACCTTC.

The chain combines TRBV7-3 with TRBJ1-1; no reliable D call. Trimming took 4 bases from V and 3 from J, leaving 12 bases between them. Germline CDR1 SGHTA, CDR2 FQGTGA. This CDR3 has 14 amino acids. DNA for the CDR3: TGTGCCAGCAGCTCCCTTGGGGAGGACACTGAAGCTTTCTTT. This translates into CASSSLGEDTEAFF.

V and J are TRBV7-9 and TRBJ2-7; D may be TRBD1 (5 bases). From germline, CDR1 is SEHNR and CDR2 FQNEAQ (reference sequence). Trimming stripped 7 bases from V and 6 bases from J, with 13 bases between. The CDR3 is made up of 12 amino acids. The CDR3 reads CASTDSRVEQYF. Written as DNA, the CDR3 is TGTGCCAGCACCGATAGCAGGGTCGAGCAGTACTTC.

This sequence joins TRBV7-8 and TRBJ2-3; D is unresolved. CDR3 size: 16 residues. Germline V gene data show CDR1 as SGHVS and CDR2 as FQNEAQ. V was clipped by 4 bases and J by 5 bases, with 19 bases between them. The CDR3 sequence: CASSSDGAGFGDTQYF. The CDR3 region has the DNA TGTGCCAGCAGCTCCGACGGAGCCGGGTTTGGAGATACGCAGTATTTT.

This chain uses TRBV6-4 with TRBJ2-3; D perhaps matches TRBD2 (6 bases). V was pared by 6 bases and J by 8 bases, with 12 bases between. Germline CDR1 is MRHNA and CDR2 is SNTAGT. CDR3 length: 12 residues. The CDR3 DNA is TGTGCCAGCAGCCCGGGGGTTGGTACGCAGTATTTT. This encodes CASSPGVGTQYF.

The chain has TRBV9 and TRBJ1-2; TRBD1 aligns across 8 bases. Germline V CDR1 and CDR2: SGDLS, YYNGEE. Trimming at V came to 0 bases and at J to 4 bases, leaving 11 bases not matched to a gene. The CDR3 extends over 17 amino acids. The CDR3 region has the DNA TGTGCCAGCAGCGTAGTGGAGTCAGGGGGCTTTGGCTATGGCTACACCTTC. Protein product: CASSVVESGGFGYGYTF.

This clone came up a few times. The chain has TRBV5-1 and TRBJ1-1; 7 bases agree with TRBD1. The CDR3 is 14 residues long. Trimming took 1 base from V and 3 from J; bases not matched to a gene: 3. CDR1 and CDR2 from the germline V gene are SGHRS and YFSETQ. The CDR3 DNA is TGCGCCAGCAGCTTGTGGGACAGTGACACTGAAGCTTTCTTT. Its translation: CASSLWDSDTEAFF. Filled out from reference TRBV5-1 and TRBJ1-1, the complete variable domain reads KAGVTQTPRYLIKTRGQQVTLSCSPISGHRSVSWYQQTPGQGLQFLFEYFSETQRNKGNFPGRFSGRQFSNSRSEMNVSTLELGDSALYLCASSLWDSDTEAFFGQGTRLTVV.

The chain couples TRBV5-4 to TRBJ2-7, with a possible D match to TRBD2 (7 bases). The CDR3 spans 14 residues. CDR1 and CDR2 from the germline V gene are SGHNT and YYREEE (reference sequence). The V gene lost 4 bases and the J gene lost 1 base, with 12 bases spanning the gap. CDR3 sequence reads: CASSPRGGSYEQYF. The CDR3 bases are TGTGCCAGCAGCCCGAGGGGGGGGTCCTACGAGCAGTACTTC.

The V and J genes are TRBV4-1 and TRBJ1-4; 10 nucleotides match TRBD1. CDR1 is MGHRA and CDR2 is YSYEKL in the germline V gene. The CDR3 loop spans 15 amino acids. J gave up 5 bases and V 2 bases, and 2 bases lay outside the gene matches. CDR3 sequence (DNA): TGCGCCAGCAGCCAATCGGACAGGGGGAATGAAAAACTGTTTTTT. As protein: CASSQSDRGNEKLFF.

This clone was picked up one time. The J gene is TRBJ1-1, the V gene TRBV7-9; 9 bases are shared with TRBD1. This CDR3 region has 15 residues. The germline CDR1 and CDR2 sequences are SEHNR and FQNEAQ (reference sequence). V lost 5 bases and J lost 6; bases outside the gene matches: 10. The CDR3 reads CASSATDRGKPEAFF. The DNA for the CDR3 is TGTGCCAGCAGCGCAACGGACAGGGGTAAACCTGAAGCTTTCTTT.

V and J are TRBV14 and TRBJ1-2; D is uncertain. Germline CDR1 is SGHDN and CDR2 is FVKESK. V was cut by 2 bases and J by 7 bases, with 17 bases left in between. This CDR3 is 15 amino acids long. The DNA for the CDR3 is TGTGCCAGCAGCCAATCGGCAGGACCGCGGGGTGGCTACACCTTC. Protein sequence: CASSQSAGPRGGYTF.

The chain joins TRBV5-1 to TRBJ1-4; D possibly corresponds to TRBD1 (5 bases). Trimming shortened V by 4 bases and J by 6 bases, and 13 bases separated the two germline ends. CDR1 is SGHRS, CDR2 YFSETQ, per germline. This CDR3 is built from 14 residues. CDR3 sequence (DNA): TGCGCCAGCAGCCCAGGGCATCCTGATGAAAAACTGTTTTTT. Translated: CASSPGHPDEKLFF.

This clone was seen a few times. V gene TRBV4-1 combines with J gene TRBJ1-3, with 9 bases that match TRBD1. The junction had 8 bases not matched to a gene; V was cut back by 1 base and J by 4 bases. This CDR3 contains 17 residues. Germline CDR1 reads MGHRA; CDR2 reads YSYEKL. CDR3 sequence (DNA): TGCGCCAGCAGCCAAGGTCCGACAGGGGGATCAGGAAACACCATATATTTT. Translating it yields CASSQGPTGGSGNTIYF.